The 24 T cell receptor beta chains in this list originate from one sample, sequenced in a study of neurological immune-mediated disorders. TCRdb itself ran the 5' RACE reads through MiXCR, one entry per CDR3 protein. Of 110,000 or so distinct CDR3 sequences listed, about 3.4% are singletons. Sequenced: PBMCs. Receptors originate from a woman in her 30s with multiple sclerosis.

This clonotype was recorded at least ten times. The chain is built from TRBV20-1 and TRBJ2-1, with 8 bases aligning to TRBD1. The germline CDR1 and CDR2 sequences are DFQATT and SNEGSKA (reference sequence). There are 15 residues in the CDR3. After removal of 6 bases from V and 6 bases from J, the junction contained 13 bases not matched to a gene. CDR3 sequence: CSAPDRTGKGNEQFF. As DNA, the CDR3 is TGCAGTGCCCCTGACAGGACAGGGAAAGGCAATGAGCAGTTCTTC.

This clonotype appeared many times. This chain connects TRBV29-1 to TRBJ2-1, with D hard to call. CDR3 length: 14 residues. Germline V gene sequence: CDR1 SQVTM, CDR2 ANQGSEA. V was cut by 7 bases and J by 8 bases, with 21 bases left in between. The DNA of the CDR3 is TGCAGCGCCCGGACGGAGAGGTTTAGCTATGAGCAGTTCTTC. It codes for CSARTERFSYEQFF.

This clonotype has a count of ten or more. The rearrangement uses TRBV20-1 and TRBJ2-2, with D uncertain. CDR3 length equals 16 residues. Trimming removed 0 bases at V and 0 bases at J, with 11 bases between. Germline V gene lookup returns CDR1 DFQATT and CDR2 SNEGSKA (reference sequence). The chain's CDR3 is CSARDSDHANTGELFF. As DNA, the CDR3 is TGCAGTGCTAGAGATTCGGACCACGCGAACACCGGGGAGCTGTTTTTT.

This clonotype was picked up many times. The chain combines TRBV15 with TRBJ2-3, with a tentative D call TRBD1 (6 bases). The CDR3 is 15 amino acids. With 5 bases removed from V and 1 base from J, the gap between germline ends came to 13 bases. Germline CDR1 LNHNV, CDR2 YYDKDF (reference sequence). The CDR3 nucleotides are TGTGCCACCAGCGGTTCCAGGGGAGGCACAGATACGCAGTATTTT. As protein: CATSGSRGGTDTQYF.

Many counts were recorded for this clonotype. This chain links TRBV20-1 with TRBJ2-3; 9 bases match TRBD2. The CDR3 is 15 residues long. Germline V gene sequence: CDR1 DFQATT, CDR2 SNEGSKA (reference sequence). V shed 1 base and J 2 bases; nucleotides not matched to a gene: 4. The CDR3 nucleotides read TGCAGTGCTAGAGGCCAGCGGGGGGACACAGATACGCAGTATTTT. Protein product: CSARGQRGDTDTQYF.

This clonotype has at least ten counts. The chain carries TRBV27 and TRBJ1-1; D is possibly TRBD1 (5 bases). Germline V gene sequence: CDR1 MNHEY, CDR2 SMNVEV (reference sequence). The CDR3 loop spans 15 amino acids. The V end was cut by 5 bases, the J end by 6 bases, with 19 bases between. The CDR3 nucleotides are TGTGCCAGCAGTGAGTTGACAGACCGGGCCGCTGAAGCTTTCTTT. It encodes CASSELTDRAAEAFF.

This clonotype was counted ten times or more. The chain uses TRBV20-1 and TRBJ1-6; 7 bases match TRBD1. The CDR3 totals 14 residues. The V gene end was trimmed by 6 bases and the J gene end by 2 bases; junction bases not matched to a gene: 4. Germline CDR1 is DFQATT and CDR2 is SNEGSKA (reference sequence). CDR3 sequence: CSATGTAYNSPLHF. The CDR3 nucleotides are TGCAGTGCAACCGGGACAGCCTATAATTCACCCCTCCACTTT.

This clonotype has just a few counts. This chain uses TRBV6-5 with TRBJ1-1; D gene unclear. V was clipped by 4 bases and J by 8 bases, with 17 bases between them. The CDR3 covers 14 residues. Germline CDR1 and CDR2: MNHEY and SVGAGI. CDR3 protein: CASSSLERRPEAFF. CDR3 DNA: TGTGCCAGCAGTTCCCTCGAGAGACGGCCAGAAGCTTTCTTT.

This clonotype occurred many times. The CDR3 is CASSRMGAYNEQFF. CDR3 DNA: TGCGCCAGCAGCCGGATGGGGGCCTACAATGAGCAGTTCTTC. J is TRBJ2-1 and V is TRBV5-1, with D perhaps matching TRBD1 or TRBD2 (5 bases each). V was cut by 4 bases and J by 2 bases, with 10 bases left in between. CDR1 SGHRS and CDR2 YFSETQ come from the germline V gene. This CDR3 spans 14 amino acids.

This clonotype was detected many times. The chain recombines TRBV9 with TRBJ2-2, with 14 bases matching TRBD2. This CDR3 is 19 amino acids long. The V and J ends lost 4 bases and 0 bases, in that order; junction bases with no gene match: 8. Germline CDR1 reads SGDLS; CDR2 reads YYNGEE. The CDR3 sequence: CASSTRTSGGTANTGELFF. CDR3 DNA: TGTGCCAGCAGCACAAGGACTAGCGGGGGGACCGCGAACACCGGGGAGCTGTTTTTT.

In this sample, this clonotype turned up many times. This rearrangement joins TRBV10-3 to TRBJ2-1, with D hard to call. V was cut by 8 bases and J by 3 bases, with 11 bases left in between. The CDR3 contains 13 residues. Germline CDR1 ENHRY, CDR2 SYGVKD. The CDR3 reads CAIRSDHYNEQFF. The DNA for the CDR3 is TGTGCCATCCGGTCAGACCACTACAATGAGCAGTTCTTC.

This clonotype showed up many times. The genes are TRBV5-1 and TRBJ2-7, with D possibly called TRBD1 or TRBD2 (5 bases each). Trimming cost V 4 bases and J 5 bases, with 19 bases left between them. The germline V gene has CDR1 SGHRS and CDR2 YFSETQ. The CDR3 consists of 15 residues. Here the CDR3 reads CASSEVGTAINEQYF. For the CDR3, the DNA is TGCGCCAGCAGCGAGGTCGGGACGGCGATCAACGAGCAGTACTTC.

In this sample, this clonotype turned up many times. The gene calls are TRBV20-1 and TRBJ1-5; the D gene is possibly TRBD1 (6 bases). With 3 bases removed from V and 3 bases from J, the gap between germline ends came to 15 bases. Germline loops: CDR1 DFQATT, CDR2 SNEGSKA (reference sequence). The CDR3 is made up of 15 amino acids. The chain's CDR3 is CSARLKGHFNQPQHF. DNA of the CDR3: TGCAGTGCTAGGCTCAAGGGACACTTCAATCAGCCCCAGCATTTT.

This clonotype has a count of ten or more. This rearrangement joins TRBV19 to TRBJ1-5, with 9 bases that match TRBD1. Germline loops: CDR1 LNHDA, CDR2 SQIVND (reference sequence). This CDR3 spans 15 amino acids. The CDR3 region is CERDRVPYSNQPQHF. As DNA, the CDR3 is TGTGAAAGGGACAGGGTCCCATATAGCAATCAGCCCCAGCATTTT. The full variable domain, with the rest looked up from reference TRBV19 and TRBJ1-5, is DGGITQSPKYLFRKEGQNVTLSCEQNLNHDAMYWYRQDPGQGLRLIYYSQIVNDFQKGDIAEGYSVSREKKESFPLTVTSAQKNPTAFYLCERDRVPYSNQPQHFGDGTRLSIL.

This sequence joins TRBV7-2 and TRBJ1-1; weak D call: TRBD1 (5 bases). Trimming cost V 6 bases and J 8 bases, with 13 bases left between them. CDR3 length: 12 residues. Germline V gene lookup returns CDR1 SGHTA and CDR2 FQGNSA. CDR3 DNA sequence: TGTGCCAGCAGGGGGGGTTATGTCGAAGCTTTCTTT. This sequence encodes CASRGGYVEAFF.

At least ten counts were recorded for this clonotype. This chain uses TRBV5-6 with TRBJ2-7; 9 bases match TRBD1. The ends lost 6 bases at V and 5 bases at J; junction bases unmatched: 6. This CDR3 has 13 residues. Germline V gene lookup returns CDR1 SGHDT and CDR2 YYEEEE. DNA of the CDR3: TGTGCCAGCACCGGGACAGGGTTAGACGAGCAGTACTTC. Protein sequence: CASTGTGLDEQYF. Together with reference TRBV5-6 and TRBJ2-7, the CDR3 gives the full variable domain: DAGVTQSPTHLIKTRGQQVTLRCSPKSGHDTVSWYQQALGQGPQFIFQYYEEEERQRGNFPDRFSGHQFPNYSSELNVNALLLGDSALYLCASTGTGLDEQYFGPGTRLTVT.

This clonotype was observed many times. The chain uses TRBV27 and TRBJ1-2; 9 bases fit TRBD1. Germline-derived CDR1 and CDR2 are MNHEY and SMNVEV (reference sequence). Trimming took 0 bases from V and 4 from J; bases not matched to a gene: 6. There are 16 residues in the CDR3. The CDR3: CASSLSHGQGIYGYTF. CDR3 nucleotide sequence: TGTGCCAGCAGTTTATCACATGGACAGGGGATCTATGGCTACACCTTC.

This clonotype was seen many times. The rearrangement links TRBV5-1 to TRBJ1-1; D remains ambiguous. The germline V gene encodes CDR1 SGHRS and CDR2 YFSETQ. This CDR3 has 16 residues. V lost 5 bases and J 4 bases, leaving 21 bases between the germline ends. In nucleotides, the CDR3 is TGCGCCAGCAGATCATTCCTTTCGGGAATGGGCACTGAAGCTTTCTTT. This translates into CASRSFLSGMGTEAFF.

This clonotype was picked up many times. V usage is TRBV28 and J usage is TRBJ2-3; unclear D gene. V was clipped by 6 bases and J by 4 bases, with 8 bases between them. Germline V CDR1 and CDR2: MDHEN, SYDVKM. The CDR3 is made up of 12 amino acids. The CDR3 nucleotides read TGTGCCAGCAGCTCCGGGCCAGATACGCAGTATTTT. It specifies CASSSGPDTQYF.

This clonotype has a handful of counts. A read error may produce the germline difference seen at one junction end. The gene calls are TRBV4-3 and TRBJ1-6; D gene unclear. The CDR3 consists of 17 residues. CDR1 is LGHNA and CDR2 is YSLEER in the germline V gene. CDR3 DNA sequence: TGCGCCAGCAGCCAAGAGGACGGGAGCTCCTATAATTCAACCCTCAACTTT. Translated, it gives CASSQEDGSSYNSTLNF.

In this sample, this clonotype turned up a few times. The V call is TRBV9, the J call TRBJ1-2, with D maybe TRBD1 (5 bases). Between the trimmed V and J ends, which lost 4 bases and 6 bases, there was a span of 10 bases. The CDR3 is 12 residues long. The V gene's germline CDR1 is SGDLS and CDR2 YYNGEE. The DNA of the CDR3 is TGTGCCAGCAGCACGGGGGGGAATGGCTACACCTTC. Translation: CASSTGGNGYTF.

Ten or more counts support this clonotype. The chain uses TRBV25-1 and TRBJ2-7; a possible D gene is TRBD1 (6 bases). Germline CDR1 and CDR2: MGHDK and SYGVNS. The germline V and J ends were trimmed by 6 bases and 6 bases, with 18 bases remaining between them. The CDR3 has 14 amino acids. The CDR3 sequence is CASRALTGAGEQYF. DNA of the CDR3: TGTGCCAGCAGAGCTTTGACAGGCGCGGGCGAGCAGTACTTC.

This clonotype has at least ten counts. The genes are TRBV5-6 and TRBJ2-7; D call uncertain. Germline V CDR1 and CDR2: SGHDT, YYEEEE. V was clipped by 1 base and J by 3 bases, with 17 bases between them. The CDR3 contains 16 residues. CDR3 in amino acids: CASSLIPDVDLYEQYF. CDR3 DNA: TGTGCCAGCAGCTTGATCCCCGATGTGGACCTCTACGAGCAGTACTTC.

This clonotype was counted many times. V usage is TRBV5-1 and J usage is TRBJ1-2; no firm D call. The V gene's germline CDR1 is SGHRS and CDR2 YFSETQ. V was cut by 2 bases and J by 8 bases, with 16 bases left in between. This CDR3 comprises 14 residues. Here the CDR3 DNA reads TGCGCCAGCAGCTTAGGCCCGTTTCAAAGGGGCTACACCTTC. Encoded protein: CASSLGPFQRGYTF.